Each of the 31 T cell receptor beta chains below was sequenced from the same sample in a study of blood T cell repertoires in COVID-19 (dated by TCRdb to about 2020). Library creation used the immunoSEQ multiplex PCR assay. Entries here come from immuneACCESS through TCRdb and include only in-frame sequences with V and J called. Some clones fail to appear in such tables; in the studies checked, an unresolved V gene covers under half of the shortfall, and the cause of the remainder is unknown. The table for this sample lists some 22,000 clones; around 86% of them were counted only once. About 18% of the sample goes to the ten largest clones. Sequencing used peripheral blood. The source is an elderly woman with acute or convalescent COVID-19.

The count of this clone is one. The chain has TRBV5-4 and TRBJ2-1, with 9 bases matching TRBD2. Per the germline V gene, CDR1 is SGHNT and CDR2 is YYREEE (reference sequence). Trimming cost V 5 bases and J 6 bases; bases outside gene matches: 9. The CDR3 is made up of 15 amino acids. CDR3 amino acids: CASRPGLATGNEQFF. The CDR3 nucleotides are TGTGCCAGCAGGCCCGGACTAGCGACCGGCAATGAGCAGTTCTTC.

V gene TRBV6-5 combines with J gene TRBJ1-1; D gene unclear. The CDR3 covers 16 residues. Germline V gene sequence: CDR1 MNHEY, CDR2 SVGAGI. With 0 bases removed from V and 1 base from J, the gap between germline ends came to 12 bases. This chain's CDR3 is CASSYSRRHENTEAFF. Written as DNA, the CDR3 is TGTGCCAGCAGTTACTCGAGGCGGCACGAGAACACTGAAGCTTTCTTT.

The J gene is TRBJ2-3, the V gene TRBV29-1; 9 bases are shared with TRBD1. Germline CDR1 reads SQVTM; CDR2 reads ANQGSEA. The CDR3 is 16 residues long. The junction had 11 bases not matched to a gene; V was cut back by 7 bases and J by 0 bases. In DNA form, the CDR3 reads TGCAGCGCCTCCGGGACAGGGATCGATAGCACAGATACGCAGTATTTT. Translating it yields CSASGTGIDSTDTQYF.

The chain uses TRBV6-6 and TRBJ2-3; possible D gene TRBD1, 6 bases. V was pared by 4 bases and J by 3 bases, with 14 bases between. CDR1 and CDR2 from the germline V gene are MNHNY and SVGAGI (reference sequence). There are 15 residues in the CDR3. CDR3 loop: CASSSRGSLTDTQYF. The CDR3 DNA sequence: TGTGCCAGCAGTTCCAGGGGATCTCTTACAGATACGCAGTATTTT.

The genes are TRBV10-3 and TRBJ2-3; 8 bases map to TRBD2. V gave up 5 bases and J gave up 5 bases; unmatched junction bases: 0. Germline V gene sequence: CDR1 ENHRY, CDR2 SYGVKD. This CDR3 is 12 amino acids long. The CDR3 DNA reads as TGTGCCATCAGTACTAGCGGAGATACGCAGTATTTT. Residues: CAISTSGDTQYF.

This chain joins TRBV5-1 and TRBJ2-7; 7 bases match TRBD1. The CDR3 runs 15 residues. Germline trimming cut 4 bases from V and 3 bases from J; bases unmatched to any gene: 10. Looked up from germline, CDR1 is SGHRS and CDR2 is YFSETQ. The CDR3 loop is CASSPDRARGYEQYF. CDR3 in DNA: TGCGCCAGCAGCCCCGACAGGGCGCGAGGCTACGAGCAGTACTTC.

This clone came up a few times. CDR3 DNA sequence: TGTGCCAGCAGCAAGAGGACAGAGTATGGCTACACCTTC. Its translation is CASSKRTEYGYTF. The rearrangement uses TRBV3-1 (or the pseudogene TRBV3-2) and TRBJ1-2, with D possibly TRBD1 on 6 matching bases. The CDR3 contains 13 residues. Between the trimmed V and J ends, which lost 5 bases and 5 bases, there was a span of 12 bases. Germline V gene data show CDR1 as LGHDT and CDR2 as YNNKEL (reference sequence).

This chain uses TRBV12-5 with TRBJ2-7; D may be TRBD1 (5 bases). V dropped 6 bases and J dropped 2 bases, with 11 bases sitting between them. The CDR3 contains 13 residues. CDR1 is LGHNT and CDR2 is FRNRAP in the germline V gene. CDR3 sequence (DNA): TGTGCTAGTGGCCAGACAGTGACCTACGAGCAGTACTTC. This gives the protein CASGQTVTYEQYF. The complete variable domain, with remaining parts taken from reference TRBV12-5 and TRBJ2-7, reads DARVTQTPRHKVTEMGQEVTMRCQPILGHNTVFWYRQTMMQGLELLAYFRNRAPLDDSGMPKDRFSAEMPDATLATLKIQPSEPRDSAVYFCASGQTVTYEQYFGPGTRLTVT.

The table lists this clone with a count of one. This chain uses TRBV25-1 with TRBJ1-2, with 7 bases fitting TRBD1. The CDR3 extends over 14 amino acids. V lost 8 bases to trimming and J lost 5 bases; unmatched junction nucleotides: 11. The germline CDR1 and CDR2 sequences are MGHDK and SYGVNS. CDR3 amino acids: CASRIGTAGYGYTF. In DNA, the CDR3 is TGTGCCAGCCGCATCGGGACAGCAGGATATGGCTACACCTTC.

This CDR3 reads CASSTTAGVPPYEQYF. In DNA, the CDR3 is TGTGCCAGCAGCACCACGGCGGGGGTACCCCCCTACGAGCAGTACTTC. The V gene is TRBV7-9, the J gene TRBJ2-7; 7 nucleotides align to TRBD2. The CDR3 consists of 16 residues. Germline V CDR1 and CDR2: SEHNR, FQNEAQ (reference sequence). The trim removed 5 bases at V and 2 bases at J, leaving 12 bases unmatched.

The CDR3 sequence: CASSDRGRETQYF. The CDR3 coding sequence is TGTGCCAGCAGTGACAGGGGGCGAGAGACCCAGTACTTC. This sequence joins TRBV5-8 and TRBJ2-5, with TRBD1 matching 10 bases. The germline V gene has CDR1 SGHTS and CDR2 YDEGEE. V lost 5 bases and J lost 4; bases outside the gene matches: 2. CDR3 length equals 13 residues.

CDR3 protein: CASSSQGSVPYEQYF. CDR3 bases: TGCGCCAGCAGCTCCCAGGGGTCCGTTCCCTACGAGCAGTACTTC. The J gene is TRBJ2-7, the V gene TRBV5-1, with a possible D match to TRBD1 (6 bases). From germline, CDR1 is SGHRS and CDR2 YFSETQ. Trimming shortened V by 3 bases and J by 2 bases, and 15 bases separated the two germline ends. The CDR3 loop spans 15 amino acids.

The chain couples TRBV11-3 to TRBJ2-2; D remains unclear. V lost 4 bases and J 4 bases, leaving 13 bases between the germline ends. Germline CDR1 reads SGHNT; CDR2 reads YENEEA. The CDR3 runs 15 residues. In DNA form, the CDR3 reads TGTGCCAGCAGCTCCCAGATCTCGGGCACCGGGGAGCTGTTTTTT. This sequence encodes CASSSQISGTGELFF.

The chain uses TRBV12-3 or TRBV12-4 and TRBJ1-2; possibly TRBD1 for D (6 bases). Trimming removed 5 bases from V and 5 bases from J, with 12 bases in between. This CDR3 contains 13 residues. This CDR3 reads CASSTGFRYGYTF. The CDR3, as DNA: TGTGCCAGCAGTACAGGGTTTCGGTATGGCTACACCTTC.

The J gene is TRBJ2-2, the V gene TRBV6-2 or TRBV6-3, with D perhaps matching TRBD1 (6 bases). The CDR3 has 15 amino acids. Trimming cost V 4 bases and J 6 bases, with 15 bases left between them. Germline CDR1 is MNHEY and CDR2 is SVGEGT. The CDR3 loop reads CASSSQGPGAGELFF. Here the CDR3 DNA reads TGTGCCAGCAGTTCGCAGGGGCCGGGTGCCGGGGAGCTGTTTTTT.

The chain is built from TRBV6-5 and TRBJ2-4; D is undetermined. Trimming shortened V by 5 bases and J by 5 bases, and 7 bases separated the two germline ends. CDR3 length: 12 residues. CDR1 is MNHEY and CDR2 is SVGAGI in the germline V gene. CDR3 in DNA: TGTGCCAGCAGTACGTCAGAAAACATTCAGTACTTC. Its translation: CASSTSENIQYF.

The chain links TRBV14 to TRBJ2-7; no firm D call. Looked up from germline, CDR1 is SGHDN and CDR2 is FVKESK. V was clipped by 0 bases and J by 3 bases, with 9 bases between them. The CDR3 runs 14 residues. The CDR3 loop is CASSQDGLIYEQYF. CDR3 coding DNA: TGTGCCAGCAGCCAAGATGGGCTGATCTACGAGCAGTACTTC. The variable domain in full, completed from reference TRBV14 and TRBJ2-7, reads EAGVTQFPSHSVIEKGQTVTLRCDPISGHDNLYWYRRVMGKEIKFLLHFVKESKQDESGMPNNRFLAERTGGTYSTLKVQPAELEDSGVYFCASSQDGLIYEQYFGPGTRLTVT.

This sequence joins TRBV14 and TRBJ2-1; 9 bases map to TRBD2. This CDR3 contains 16 residues. The junction had 10 bases not matched to a gene; V was cut back by 4 bases and J by 6 bases. Per germline, CDR1 SGHDN and CDR2 FVKESK. The CDR3 sequence: CASSLPAGGPSNEQFF. CDR3 nucleotide sequence: TGTGCCAGCAGCCTACCCGCGGGGGGGCCTTCCAATGAGCAGTTCTTC.

The chain carries TRBV14 and TRBJ1-1; D is perhaps TRBD1 (6 bases). In germline, CDR1 is SGHDN, CDR2 FVKESK. This CDR3 spans 13 amino acids. Trimming removed 4 bases at V and 1 base at J, with 7 bases between. CDR3 protein: CASSLGQNTEAFF. DNA of the CDR3: TGTGCCAGCAGCCTGGGACAGAACACTGAAGCTTTCTTT.

This chain links TRBV7-2 with TRBJ2-2; D is unresolved. CDR3 size: 15 residues. Germline V lookup: CDR1 SGHTA, CDR2 FQGNSA. Trimming removed 4 bases at V and 4 bases at J, with 13 bases between. The DNA for the CDR3 is TGTGCCAGCAGCTCCGATGGGCAGGTCACCGGGGAGCTGTTTTTT. As protein: CASSSDGQVTGELFF.

V gene TRBV28 combines with J gene TRBJ1-2; tentative D call: TRBD1 (6 bases). The CDR3 spans 15 residues. The germline CDR1 and CDR2 sequences are MDHEN and SYDVKM. Trimming stripped 4 bases from V and 0 bases from J, with 12 bases between. Written as DNA, the CDR3 is TGTGCCAGCAGTTCGGGGACACTTACTAACTATGGCTACACCTTC. It codes for CASSSGTLTNYGYTF.

This chain links TRBV18 with TRBJ2-1; the D gene is possibly TRBD2 (5 bases). V was trimmed by 1 base and J by 12 bases, leaving 7 bases between them. Germline V gene data show CDR1 as KGHSH and CDR2 as LQKENI. There are 11 residues in the CDR3. CDR3 in amino acids: CASSPREGQFF. CDR3 bases: TGTGCCAGCTCACCACGCGAGGGGCAGTTCTTC.

The V call is TRBV5-5, the J call TRBJ1-5; 7 bases agree with TRBD1. Germline values: CDR1 SGHKS, CDR2 YYEKEE (reference sequence). The CDR3 sequence is 15 residues long. V shed 2 bases and J 5 bases; nucleotides not matched to a gene: 7. This CDR3 is CASSLLDRAHQPQHF. The CDR3 DNA sequence: TGTGCCAGCAGCTTATTAGACAGGGCCCATCAGCCCCAGCATTTT. Looking up the rest from reference TRBV5-5 and TRBJ1-5 gives the full variable domain: DAGVTQSPTHLIKTRGQQVTLRCSPISGHKSVSWYQQVLGQGPQFIFQYYEKEERGRGNFPDRFSARQFPNYSSELNVNALLLGDSALYLCASSLLDRAHQPQHFGDGTRLSIL.

This chain uses TRBV6-2 or TRBV6-3 with TRBJ2-7; 10 bases are a match to TRBD2. This CDR3 contains 16 residues. CDR1 and CDR2 (germline): MNHEY, SVGEGT. V gave up 0 bases and J gave up 2 bases; unmatched junction bases: 4. The CDR3 here is CASSYSLAGIPYEQYF. In DNA form, the CDR3 reads TGTGCCAGCAGTTACTCACTAGCGGGAATCCCCTACGAGCAGTACTTC.

This sequence joins TRBV13 and TRBJ2-2, with 8 positions matching TRBD2. Germline V gene lookup returns CDR1 PRHDT and CDR2 FYEKMQ (reference sequence). The CDR3 sequence is 18 residues long. With 5 bases clipped from V and 0 bases from J, the junction kept 11 bases outside the gene matches. CDR3 residues: CASSQTPGLESNTGELFF. The DNA of the CDR3 is TGTGCCAGCAGCCAAACGCCGGGACTAGAATCGAACACCGGGGAGCTGTTTTTT.

Points on this clone: Within the sample, other DNA sequences also encode this same CDR3. This rearrangement joins TRBV6-2 or TRBV6-3 to TRBJ2-3; 8 positions agree with TRBD1. Germline lookup yields CDR1 MNHEY and CDR2 SVGEGT. V was pared by 6 bases and J by 0 bases, with 8 bases of the junction left unmatched. The CDR3 has 16 amino acids. DNA for the CDR3: TGTGCCAGCAGCCCCGGGACAGGAGCGAGCACAGATACGCAGTATTTT. Amino acid sequence: CASSPGTGASTDTQYF.

CDR3 loop: CASSLSGTGGYGYTF. CDR3 bases: TGTGCCAGCAGCTTATCCGGGACAGGGGGCTATGGCTACACCTTC. The chain has TRBV5-5 and TRBJ1-2; 11 bases align to TRBD1. Germline V CDR1 and CDR2: SGHKS, YYEKEE (reference sequence). The CDR3 has 15 residues. V lost 2 bases and J lost 4; bases outside the gene matches: 4. The whole variable domain, filled in from reference TRBV5-5 and TRBJ1-2, reads DAGVTQSPTHLIKTRGQQVTLRCSPISGHKSVSWYQQVLGQGPQFIFQYYEKEERGRGNFPDRFSARQFPNYSSELNVNALLLGDSALYLCASSLSGTGGYGYTFGSGTRLTVV.

This chain joins TRBV4-1 and TRBJ1-5; D not resolved. V shed 0 bases and J shed 2 bases, with 14 bases lying between them. Germline assignment: CDR1 MGHRA and CDR2 YSYEKL. This CDR3 is built from 17 residues. In nucleotides, the CDR3 is TGCGCCAGCAGCCAAGATGCGTTCGGCCAGGGCAATCAGCCCCAGCATTTT. This gives the protein CASSQDAFGQGNQPQHF.

The J gene is TRBJ2-1, the V gene TRBV6-5; the D gene is possibly TRBD1 (6 bases). In germline, CDR1 is MNHEY, CDR2 SVGAGI. V was clipped by 6 bases and J by 8 bases, with 11 bases between them. The CDR3 is 12 amino acids. The DNA of the CDR3 is TGTGCCAGCAGGAGACAGGAATATGAGCAGTTCTTC. Encoded protein: CASRRQEYEQFF.

The chain joins TRBV19 to TRBJ2-1; a weak D match, TRBD2 (7 bases). From germline, CDR1 is LNHDA and CDR2 SQIVND (reference sequence). The CDR3 extends over 16 amino acids. Trimming took 1 base from V and 4 from J, leaving 14 bases between them. CDR3 residues: CASSIGGGGLYNEQFF. CDR3 coding DNA: TGTGCCAGTAGTATAGGAGGGGGGGGGCTTTACAATGAGCAGTTCTTC.

This clone has only one observation. This chain uses TRBV29-1 with TRBJ1-1; D is perhaps TRBD1 (5 bases). The germline V and J ends were trimmed by 3 bases and 0 bases, with 11 bases remaining between them. Looked up from germline, CDR1 is SQVTM and CDR2 is ANQGSEA. The CDR3 has 14 amino acids. This chain's CDR3 is CSVDIKTVNTEAFF. As DNA, the CDR3 is TGCAGCGTTGATATAAAGACAGTGAACACTGAAGCTTTCTTT.